This T cell receptor (beta chain) was identified during a study of shared clonotypes between healthy human individuals. The CDR3 runs 16 residues. General observations from the study: Larger richness was generally estimated for naive than memory subsets.

A note on this clone: Its antigen is as yet unknown.

It was approximately 0.2 ug DNA, 31,000 or so T cell genomes, that sorted-subset replicate PCRs used. Data came from immunoSEQ multiplex PCR; TCRdb stores just in-frame clones and leaves some out. The data contain some 2 million clones, roughly 95% of them singletons. CD8 cells regarded as naive lacked CD45RO, were positively chosen for CCR7, and omitted terminally differentiated effector memory CD45RA+ cells. This chain joins TRBV21-1 and TRBJ1-1; the listed D gene, TRBD1, was not tested against the DNA. TRBV21-1 is a pseudogene segment. This TCR was recovered from a man aged 18 to 30 in good health. Sample: naive CD8+ T cells sorted from blood. The CDR3 region is CASSKRGLTGGTEAFF. CDR3 sequence (DNA): TGTGCCAGCAGCAAAAGGGGATTGACAGGGGGAACTGAAGCTTTCTTT.